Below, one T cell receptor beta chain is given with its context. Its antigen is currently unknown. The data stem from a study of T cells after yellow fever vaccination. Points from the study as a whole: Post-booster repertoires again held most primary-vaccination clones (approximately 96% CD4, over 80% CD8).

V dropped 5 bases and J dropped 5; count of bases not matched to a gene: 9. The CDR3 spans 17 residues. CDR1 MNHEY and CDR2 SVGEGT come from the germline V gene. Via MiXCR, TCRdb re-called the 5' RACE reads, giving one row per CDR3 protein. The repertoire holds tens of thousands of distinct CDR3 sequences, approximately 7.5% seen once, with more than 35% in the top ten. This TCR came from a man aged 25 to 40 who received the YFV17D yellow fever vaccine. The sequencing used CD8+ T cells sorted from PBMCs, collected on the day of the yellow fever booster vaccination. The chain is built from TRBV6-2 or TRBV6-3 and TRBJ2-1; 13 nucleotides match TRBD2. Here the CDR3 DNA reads TGTGCCAGCAGTAACGGACTAGCGGGAGTATCCGACAATGAGCAGTTCTTC. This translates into CASSNGLAGVSDNEQFF.